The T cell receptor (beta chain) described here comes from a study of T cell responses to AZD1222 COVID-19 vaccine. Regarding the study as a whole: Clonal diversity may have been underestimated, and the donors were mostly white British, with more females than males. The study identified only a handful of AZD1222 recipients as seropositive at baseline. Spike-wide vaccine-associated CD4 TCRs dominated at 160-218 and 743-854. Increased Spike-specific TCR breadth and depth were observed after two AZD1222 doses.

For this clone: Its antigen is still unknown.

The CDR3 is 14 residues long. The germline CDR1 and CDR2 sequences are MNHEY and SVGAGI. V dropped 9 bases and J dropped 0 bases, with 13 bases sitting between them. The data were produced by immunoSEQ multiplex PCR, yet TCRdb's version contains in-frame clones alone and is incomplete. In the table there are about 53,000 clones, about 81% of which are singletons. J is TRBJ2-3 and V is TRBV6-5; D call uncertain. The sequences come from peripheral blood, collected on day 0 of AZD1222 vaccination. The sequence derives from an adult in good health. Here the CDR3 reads CASEASISTDTQYF. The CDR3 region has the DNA TGTGCCAGTGAGGCCAGTATAAGCACAGATACGCAGTATTTT.